These T cell receptor beta chains were read from a single sample in a study of cytomegalovirus exposure and HLA in healthy donors. This table comes from immunoSEQ multiplex PCR, and its TCRdb copy is limited to in-frame clones, with some not included. The sample includes around 150,000 clones, about 90% of them seen just once. Sequenced sample: PBMCs. The receptor set was obtained from a woman between 18 and 29 years old in good health and CMV-seropositive. Each CDR3 is given without its conserved first and last residue.

J,V,CDR3
TRBJ2-7,TRBV7-9,ASSSPRRDRVDREQY
TRBJ2-7,TRBV30,AWCGHGYEQY
TRBJ2-7,TRBV7-9,ASSLAGGSSYEQY
TRBJ2-5,TRBV7-2,ASSWGLAGTPQETQY
TRBJ2-5,TRBV6-5,ASSPGARGETQY
TRBJ2-3,TRBV7-9,ASSSSGQATDTQY
TRBJ1-2,TRBV5-1,ASSPSGVGYT
TRBJ1-2,TRBV7-2,ASSRLLQGGNGYT
TRBJ2-3,TRBV5-1,ASSLEQLYTDTQY
TRBJ1-1,TRBV30,ACRVGGNTEAF
TRBJ1-5,TRBV7-9,ASRATGTQPQH
TRBJ2-7,TRBV9,ASSVDGTSGYYEQY
TRBJ1-3,TRBV15,ATSTRDRGGNTIY
TRBJ2-1,TRBV19,ASSIESSTAEQF
TRBJ1-5,TRBV5-1,ASSLASLARSWNQPQH
TRBJ2-3,TRBV4-3,ASSQDTRSTDTQY
TRBJ2-3,TRBV10-2,AGSGGAVDTQY
TRBJ1-5,TRBV7-6,ASSFGQGLGQPQH
TRBJ2-1,TRBV5-1,ASSLGTSGGDRVV
TRBJ2-7,TRBV5-1,ASSLSQNHYEQY
TRBJ2-2,TRBV19,ASSIGAGGAGELF
TRBJ1-1,TRBV7-2,ASSIIQENTEAF
TRBJ2-1,TRBV18,ASSLHVGRNDEQF
TRBJ1-5,TRBV6-5,ASSYSSNQPQH
TRBJ2-3,TRBV7-8,ASSQTSGRKGDTQY
TRBJ1-2,TRBV5-5,ASSSDIRYT
TRBJ2-4,TRBV6-5,ASSSSTAKY
TRBJ2-3,TRBV28,ASSTSRAGNPDTQY
TRBJ1-3,TRBV28,ASSRDSSGNTIY
TRBJ2-6,TRBV30,AWSHGNSGANVLT
TRBJ2-2,TRBV4-1,ASSQVLAGGSNTGELF
TRBJ2-3,TRBV9,ASSRLAGGPSDTQY
TRBJ2-5,TRBV7-9,ASSLGRQGQETQY
TRBJ2-5,TRBV7-2,ASSLSVKPGGTQY
TRBJ2-2,TRBV9,ASSVDLENTGELF
TRBJ2-1,TRBV6-6,ASSYLTSGGNEQF
TRBJ1-3,TRBV9,ASSGRQGDLY
TRBJ1-4,TRBV28,ASSLGRLVATNEKLF
TRBJ2-7,TRBV5-1,ASSSGLAGGHISFYEQY
TRBJ2-1,TRBV5-1,ASSLDSGSTYNEQF
TRBJ1-6,TRBV2,ATAYGSSYNSPLH
TRBJ2-2,TRBV5-4,ASSPEGGRGTGELF
TRBJ1-2,TRBV5-4,ASSPDRGIGYT
TRBJ2-7,TRBV27,ASSWGLAGGFYEQY
TRBJ1-1,TRBV4-1,ASSRAVGRQENTEAF
TRBJ2-3,TRBV15,ATSRDSDSDTQY
TRBJ2-7,TRBV14,ASSPSGGPSYEQY
TRBJ2-7,TRBV19,ASSPRRGTSYEQY
TRBJ1-1,TRBV5-4,ASSLAWVSGNTEAF
TRBJ2-2,TRBV4-1,ASSKLAGNTGELF
TRBJ1-4,TRBV6-5,ASSYSGAFGEKLF
TRBJ2-7,TRBV2,ASTLDRGPYEQY
TRBJ1-1,TRBV28,AGSGDERTEAF
TRBJ1-1,TRBV7-7,ASSFWRGPTEAF
TRBJ2-1,TRBV4-1,ASSQTLLAGGPNEQF
TRBJ1-2,TRBV28,ASSLSPSTGAYGYT
TRBJ2-1,TRBV5-4,ASSLAGVGSYNEQF
TRBJ2-1,TRBV2,ASTRRTTTLGGYNEQF
TRBJ2-1,TRBV5-6,ASRRDRDSLYNEQF